These T cell receptor beta chains were read from a single sample in a study of blood T cell repertoires in COVID-19. Clones were read by immunoSEQ multiplex PCR, and TCRdb kept only the in-frame ones, dropping some. This sample has about 200,000 clones, with 90% found just once. Sequenced: peripheral blood. Receptor source: a man aged 45 to 65 with acute or convalescent COVID-19. CDR3s include the opening cysteine and the closing phenylalanine or tryptophan. The D gene is left open where the match is weak. Not every row has a clone size; where given, it reads once, few, many or a size class.

j_call d_call v_call clone_size cdr3_aa cdr3_nt
TRBJ1-4 NA TRBV6-5 once CASSYSFNEKLFF TGTGCCAGCAGTTACAGCTTTAATGAAAAACTGTTTTTT
TRBJ2-7 NA TRBV7-9 NA CASSPPRGSYEQYF TGTGCCAGCAGCCCTCCACGAGGCTCCTACGAGCAGTACTTC
TRBJ1-2 TRBD1 TRBV5-6 NA CASSLDTGDYYGYTF TGTGCCAGCAGCTTGGACACAGGGGATTACTATGGCTACACCTTC
TRBJ2-7 TRBD1 TRBV11-2 NA CASSLRDRAPSYEQYF TGTGCCAGCAGCTTACGAGACAGGGCTCCCTCCTACGAGCAGTACTTC
TRBJ2-1 TRBD2 TRBV27 NA CASSPIPGLAGARGDEQFF TGTGCCAGCAGCCCAATCCCGGGACTAGCGGGAGCCCGCGGGGATGAGCAGTTCTTC
TRBJ2-1 TRBD2 TRBV10-3 NA CAISEAPPGLAALSYNEQFF TGTGCCATCAGTGAGGCCCCACCGGGACTAGCCGCCCTCTCCTACAATGAGCAGTTCTTC
TRBJ1-4 TRBD1 TRBV7-9 few CASSLGQGEKLFF TGTGCCAGCAGCTTAGGACAGGGAGAAAAACTGTTTTTT
TRBJ2-3 TRBD2 TRBV7-2 NA CASSRLAGGPQDTQYF TGTGCCAGCAGCCGCCTAGCGGGAGGGCCACAAGATACGCAGTATTTT
TRBJ1-5 NA TRBV7-2 NA CASSPGLAVSQPQHF TGTGCCAGCAGCCCGGGTTTGGCCGTTAGTCAGCCCCAGCATTTT
TRBJ2-7 NA TRBV9 NA CASSPQSVSSYEQYF TGTGCCAGCAGCCCCCAGTCCGTAAGCTCCTACGAGCAGTACTTC
TRBJ1-2 NA TRBV28 NA CASSFWKGLNGYTF TGTGCCAGCAGTTTTTGGAAGGGGCTTAATGGCTACACCTTC
TRBJ1-6 TRBD1 TRBV11-1 NA CASSLRDRDSSPLHF TGTGCCAGCAGCTTACGGGACAGGGATAGCTCACCCCTCCACTTT
TRBJ2-3 NA TRBV10-3 NA CAISENPGSTDTQYF TGTGCCATCAGTGAGAACCCGGGGAGCACAGATACGCAGTATTTT
TRBJ1-2 NA TRBV19 NA CASSRDTTNYGYTF TGTGCCAGTAGTAGGGACACCACTAACTATGGCTACACCTTC
TRBJ1-5 NA TRBV30 NA CAWSVQDNQPQHF TGTGCCTGGAGTGTACAGGACAATCAGCCCCAGCATTTT
TRBJ1-5 NA TRBV19 NA CASSISVNGNQPQHF TGTGCCAGTAGTATCAGCGTGAATGGCAATCAGCCCCAGCATTTT
TRBJ2-1 TRBD2 TRBV5-4 NA CASSLDPGGPNEQFF TGTGCCAGCAGCTTGGATCCGGGAGGGCCGAATGAGCAGTTCTTC
TRBJ1-3 NA TRBV9 NA CASSVGRGSSGNTIYF TGTGCCAGCAGCGTAGGGCGCGGGTCCTCTGGAAACACCATATATTTT
TRBJ1-6 NA TRBV21-1 NA CASSGLISGGRNNSPLHF TGTGCCAGCAGCGGCCTGATTTCGGGGGGCAGGAATAATTCACCCCTCCACTTT
TRBJ2-2 TRBD1 TRBV10-3 NA CAISNTGQGASGELFF TGTGCCATCAGTAACACGGGACAGGGGGCCTCCGGGGAGCTGTTTTTT
TRBJ1-5 TRBD1 TRBV28 NA CATMTGQGYSNQPQHF TGTGCCACCATGACAGGGCAGGGATATAGCAATCAGCCCCAGCATTTT
TRBJ2-4 NA TRBV6-1 NA CASSEESGNFRRYF TGTGCCAGCAGTGAAGAGTCAGGGAATTTTCGAAGATACTTC
TRBJ2-2 TRBD2 TRBV27 NA CASRLAGATGELFF TGTGCCAGCAGACTAGCGGGAGCCACCGGGGAGCTGTTTTTT
TRBJ2-5 TRBD1 TRBV28 NA CASSWDRVSETQYF TGTGCCAGCAGTTGGGACAGGGTGTCAGAGACCCAGTACTTC
TRBJ1-3 NA TRBV21-1 NA CASSTGRGRGNTIYF TGTGCCAGCAGCACTGGGAGAGGACGGGGAAACACCATATATTTT
TRBJ2-2 NA TRBV29-1 NA CSAPNPSQGNTGELFF TGCAGCGCTCCGAACCCCTCGCAGGGCAACACCGGGGAGCTGTTTTTT
TRBJ2-3 NA TRBV4-1 NA CASSQAAFNPSTDTQYF TGCGCCAGCAGCCAAGCCGCGTTCAACCCTAGCACAGATACGCAGTATTTT
TRBJ2-1 TRBD2 TRBV7-2 NA CASSLGLAVYNEQFF TGTGCCAGCAGCTTAGGGCTAGCGGTCTACAATGAGCAGTTCTTC
TRBJ2-5 TRBD2 TRBV7-3 NA CASSLGVAGEETQYF TGTGCCAGCAGCTTAGGAGTAGCGGGAGAAGAGACCCAGTACTTC
TRBJ1-1 NA TRBV14 NA CASSQLTLNTEAFF TGTGCCAGCAGCCAACTGACACTGAACACTGAAGCTTTCTTT
TRBJ2-2 NA TRBV19 once CASSMGSNTGELFF TGTGCCAGTAGTATGGGGAGTAACACCGGGGAGCTGTTTTTT
TRBJ2-1 TRBD2 TRBV14 once CASSPILAGGPGNEQFF TGTGCCAGCAGCCCCATATTGGCGGGAGGGCCGGGCAATGAGCAGTTCTTC
TRBJ2-3 TRBD1 TRBV5-1 once CASSYTGTGTTDTQYF TGCGCCAGCAGCTATACCGGGACAGGGACCACAGATACGCAGTATTTT
TRBJ2-7 TRBD2 TRBV5-6 NA CASSLRVPGGRGLEQYF TGTGCCAGCAGCTTAAGAGTGCCGGGCGGGAGGGGGCTCGAGCAGTACTTC
TRBJ2-1 TRBD1 TRBV5-1 NA CASSPDRGGSNEQFF TGCGCCAGCAGCCCCGACAGGGGTGGAAGCAATGAGCAGTTCTTC
TRBJ2-7 NA TRBV12-3/TRBV12-4 NA CASSPIGYEQYF TGTGCCAGCAGCCCAATCGGGTACGAGCAGTACTTC
TRBJ2-3 TRBD2 TRBV15 NA CATSPGTSHGDTQYF TGTGCCACCAGCCCCGGGACTAGCCACGGGGATACGCAGTATTTT
TRBJ2-5 NA TRBV18 NA CASSPLGGLEETQYF TGTGCCAGCTCACCACTCGGGGGGCTAGAAGAGACCCAGTACTTC
TRBJ2-2 TRBD2 TRBV9 NA CASSPPGLVITGELFF TGTGCCAGCAGCCCCCCCGGACTAGTCATCACCGGGGAGCTGTTTTTT
TRBJ1-4 NA TRBV7-6 few CASSLMPSNEKLFF TGTGCCAGCAGCTTAATGCCGAGTAATGAAAAACTGTTTTTT
TRBJ2-5 NA TRBV6-1 NA CASSEASGTQYF TGTGCCAGCAGTGAAGCTAGCGGGACCCAGTACTTC
TRBJ1-1 NA TRBV19 once CASSTSRDSNTEAFF TGTGCCAGTAGTACAAGCAGGGACTCGAACACTGAAGCTTTCTTT
TRBJ2-1 NA TRBV3-1/TRBV3-2 NA CASSQEGGAPEQFF TGTGCCAGCAGCCAAGAAGGGGGGGCCCCCGAGCAGTTCTTC
TRBJ1-3 NA TRBV5-1 NA CASSARGSGNTIYF TGCGCCAGCAGCGCCAGGGGCTCTGGAAACACCATATATTTT
TRBJ2-5 NA TRBV6-4 NA CASSVMGGETQYF TGTGCCAGCAGTGTTATGGGGGGAGAGACCCAGTACTTC
TRBJ2-5 TRBD2 TRBV5-1 NA CASSFRASGGQETQYF TGCGCCAGCAGCTTTAGGGCTAGCGGGGGCCAAGAGACCCAGTACTTC
TRBJ1-4 NA TRBV4-2 NA CASSQDGGDSNEKLFF TGTGCCAGCAGCCAAGATGGGGGGGATTCTAATGAAAAACTGTTTTTT
TRBJ1-4 NA TRBV6-2/TRBV6-3 NA CASSTVAVTGEKLFF TGTGCCAGCAGCACCGTGGCGGTAACGGGTGAAAAACTGTTTTTT
TRBJ1-3 TRBD1 TRBV7-3 NA CASSLKGQGRSGNTIYF TGTGCCAGCAGCTTAAAAGGACAGGGGAGATCTGGAAACACCATATATTTT
TRBJ2-5 NA TRBV18 NA CASSPPKGAQYF TGTGCCAGCTCACCGCCGAAAGGAGCCCAGTACTTC
TRBJ2-4 NA TRBV2 once CASTGWELAKNIQYF TGTGCCAGCACCGGGTGGGAGCTAGCCAAAAACATTCAGTACTTC
TRBJ1-6 TRBD1 TRBV5-3 NA CARSWQGGFNSPLHF TGTGCCAGAAGCTGGCAGGGGGGATTTAATTCACCCCTCCACTTT
TRBJ1-1 NA TRBV19 NA CASSIGEYTEAFF TGTGCCAGTAGTATTGGGGAGTATACTGAAGCTTTCTTT